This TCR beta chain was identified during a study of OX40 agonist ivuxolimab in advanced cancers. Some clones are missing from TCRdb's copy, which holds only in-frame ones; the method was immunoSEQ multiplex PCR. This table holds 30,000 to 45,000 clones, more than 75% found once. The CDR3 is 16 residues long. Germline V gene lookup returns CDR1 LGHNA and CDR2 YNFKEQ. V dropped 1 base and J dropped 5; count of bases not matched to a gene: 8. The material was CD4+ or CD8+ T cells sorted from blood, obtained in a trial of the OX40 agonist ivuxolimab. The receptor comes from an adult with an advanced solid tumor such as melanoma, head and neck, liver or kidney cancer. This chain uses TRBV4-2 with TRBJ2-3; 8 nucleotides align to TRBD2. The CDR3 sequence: CASSQAPSGRKDTQYF. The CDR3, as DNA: TGTGCCAGCAGCCAAGCGCCCAGCGGGAGAAAAGATACGCAGTATTTT.